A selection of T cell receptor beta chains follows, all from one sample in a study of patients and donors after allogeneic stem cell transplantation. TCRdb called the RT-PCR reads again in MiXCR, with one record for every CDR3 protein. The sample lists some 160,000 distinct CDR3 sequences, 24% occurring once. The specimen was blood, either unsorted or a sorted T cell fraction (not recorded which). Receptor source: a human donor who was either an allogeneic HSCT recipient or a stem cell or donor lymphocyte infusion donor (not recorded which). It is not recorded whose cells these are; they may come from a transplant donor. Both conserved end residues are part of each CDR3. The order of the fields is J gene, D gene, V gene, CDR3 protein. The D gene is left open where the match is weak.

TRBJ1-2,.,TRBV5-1,CASSLIRVDYGYTF
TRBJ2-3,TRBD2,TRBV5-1,CASSLLSGRSTDTQYF
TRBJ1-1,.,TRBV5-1,CASSFDRSEAFF
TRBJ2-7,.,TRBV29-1,CSVLVGTSYEQYF
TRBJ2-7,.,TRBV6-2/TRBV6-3,CASSYGGEQYF
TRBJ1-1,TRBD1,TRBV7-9,CASSHDRVEAFF
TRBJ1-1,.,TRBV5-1,CASSSLSRGSGTEAFF
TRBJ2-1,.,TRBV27,CASSVLGSSYNEQFF
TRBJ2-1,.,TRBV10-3,CAISGMGGGSSYNEQFF
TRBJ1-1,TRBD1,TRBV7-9,CASSLVGTGSHTEAFF
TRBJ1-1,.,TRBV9,CASSVGLSNTEAFF
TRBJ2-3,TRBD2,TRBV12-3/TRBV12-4,CASSSPGTSADTQYF
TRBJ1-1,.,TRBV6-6,CATGHQNTEAFF
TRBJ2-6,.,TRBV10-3,CAISGTPSFGANVLTF
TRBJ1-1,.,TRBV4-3,CASSLGDPQSDEAFF
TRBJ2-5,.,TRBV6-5,CASSTWEAVEETQYF
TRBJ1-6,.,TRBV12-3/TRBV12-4,CASSLDRPSSYNSPLHF
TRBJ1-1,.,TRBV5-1,CASRRGVWGPEAFF
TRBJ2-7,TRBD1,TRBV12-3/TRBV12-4,CASSSPGQGTYEQYF
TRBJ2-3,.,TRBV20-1,CSASDTREDTQYF
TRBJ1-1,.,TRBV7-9,CASSPGEDSTEAFF
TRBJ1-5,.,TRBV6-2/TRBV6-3,CASSYPGGFDFGNQPQHF
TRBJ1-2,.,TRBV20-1,CSAKDPGRFYGYTF
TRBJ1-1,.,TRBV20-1,CSARDPDLNTEAFF
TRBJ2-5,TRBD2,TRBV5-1,CASSGTSGGETQYF
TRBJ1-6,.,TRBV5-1,CASSLGTGDNSPLHF
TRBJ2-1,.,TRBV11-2,CASSPRESYNEQFF
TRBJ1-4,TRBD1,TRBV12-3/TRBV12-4,CASRLTGANEKLFF
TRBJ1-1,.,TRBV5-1,CASSLPSMNTEAFF
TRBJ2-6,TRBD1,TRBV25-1,CASSPIGQAFLSGANVLTF
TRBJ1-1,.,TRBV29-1,CSVKGHPVGAFF
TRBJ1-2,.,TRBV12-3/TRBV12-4,CASSLRVGYGYTF
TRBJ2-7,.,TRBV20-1,CSASLTSDLEQYF
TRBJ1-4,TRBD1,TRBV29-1,CSVAQGSYDEKLFF
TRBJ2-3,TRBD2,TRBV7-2,CASSSLAGGTLGTDTQYF
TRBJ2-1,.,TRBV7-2,CASSPLSWQSSYNEQFF
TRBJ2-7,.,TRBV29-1,CSVEVGQYEQYF
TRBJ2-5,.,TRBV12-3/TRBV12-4,CASSQQETQYF
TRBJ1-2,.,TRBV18,CASSPPEYRGYTF
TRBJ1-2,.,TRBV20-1,CSARDHWGDTGTVGDGYTF
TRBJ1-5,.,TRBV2,CASIDDSNQPQHF
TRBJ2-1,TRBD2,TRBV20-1,CSARVRRGTSLHEQFF
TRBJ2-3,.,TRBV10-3,CATRAVATDTQYF
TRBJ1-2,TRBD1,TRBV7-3,CASSLSATGDGYTF
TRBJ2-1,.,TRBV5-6,CASSFRRNEQFF
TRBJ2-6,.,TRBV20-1,CSQWVPGANVLTF
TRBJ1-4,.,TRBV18,CASSPGTGATNEKLFF